Listed below are T cell receptor beta chains from one sample, sequenced in a study of T cells in Graves' hyperthyroidism and ophthalmopathy. In TCRdb, the multiplex PCR reads were re-called with MiXCR into one record per CDR3 protein. The sample shows about 340,000 distinct CDR3 sequences, roughly a fifth of them seen only once. Sequencing was performed on blood. These receptors all come from a woman aged 45-60 years with Graves' hyperthyroidism. Each CDR3 is given with its conserved first and last residue. Fields, in order: D gene, clone size, V gene, J gene, CDR3 DNA, CDR3 protein. A D gene is named only where the DNA matches it firmly. Clone size, where shown, is once, few, many, or a class for clones that have expanded.

d_gene: .; abundance: .; v_gene: TRBV7-8; j_gene: TRBJ2-1; CDR3nt: TGTGCCAGCAGCCGAGGACAGACTGGATATGAGCAGTTCTTC; CDR3aa: CASSRGQTGYEQFF
d_gene: TRBD2; abundance: .; v_gene: TRBV3-1; j_gene: TRBJ2-7; CDR3nt: TGTGCCAACAGCCATGCGACTAGCGGGGGCTACGAGCAGTACTTC; CDR3aa: CANSHATSGGYEQYF
d_gene: TRBD2; abundance: .; v_gene: TRBV12-3/TRBV12-4; j_gene: TRBJ2-5; CDR3nt: TGTGCCAGCAGTTTGCAGGCGGGGGGGCAAGGAGAGACCCAGTACTTC; CDR3aa: CASSLQAGGQGETQYF
d_gene: .; abundance: few; v_gene: TRBV10-1; j_gene: TRBJ2-1; CDR3nt: TGCGCCAGCAGTGACACCGGGACATACAACCACAATGAGCAGTTCTTC; CDR3aa: CASSDTGTYNHNEQFF
d_gene: .; abundance: .; v_gene: TRBV6-1; j_gene: TRBJ2-2; CDR3nt: TGTGCCAGCAGTGAAGCGGCAGATAACACCGGGGAGCTGTTTTTT; CDR3aa: CASSEAADNTGELFF
d_gene: .; abundance: many; v_gene: TRBV11-1; j_gene: TRBJ2-5; CDR3nt: TGTGCCAGCAGCCTGGGACAACACCAAGAGACCCAGTACTTC; CDR3aa: CASSLGQHQETQYF
d_gene: .; abundance: many; v_gene: TRBV11-1; j_gene: TRBJ2-2; CDR3nt: TGTGCCAGCAGCTCTCTCCCGACGGAGAACACCGGGGAGCTGTTTTTT; CDR3aa: CASSSLPTENTGELFF
d_gene: .; abundance: few; v_gene: TRBV5-1; j_gene: TRBJ2-1; CDR3nt: TGCGCCAGCAGCTTGGCCCCGGGGCCATACCCCAATGAGCAGTTCTTC; CDR3aa: CASSLAPGPYPNEQFF
d_gene: TRBD1; abundance: many; v_gene: TRBV12-3/TRBV12-4; j_gene: TRBJ1-2; CDR3nt: TGTGCCAGCAGTCGTCCGGGACAGGGGGTACGCCTCTATGGCTACACCTTC; CDR3aa: CASSRPGQGVRLYGYTF
d_gene: .; abundance: many; v_gene: TRBV20-1; j_gene: TRBJ2-4; CDR3nt: TGCAGTGCTCACCGTTTAATAGCCAAAAACATTCAGTACTTC; CDR3aa: CSAHRLIAKNIQYF
d_gene: .; abundance: .; v_gene: TRBV7-2; j_gene: TRBJ2-2; CDR3nt: TGTGCCAGCAGCGCAAACCCCCGGCGGAAACTTACCACCGGGGAGCTGTTTTTT; CDR3aa: CASSANPRRKLTTGELFF
d_gene: .; abundance: many; v_gene: TRBV6-1; j_gene: TRBJ1-2; CDR3nt: TGTGCCAGCAGTGAAGCCCTCCACATGGGCGGCTACACCTTC; CDR3aa: CASSEALHMGGYTF
d_gene: .; abundance: .; v_gene: TRBV3-1; j_gene: TRBJ2-5; CDR3nt: TGTGCCAGCAGCCAAAGGGACGTCGGTAGGCAAGAGACCCAGTACTTC; CDR3aa: CASSQRDVGRQETQYF
d_gene: TRBD1; abundance: once; v_gene: TRBV7-6; j_gene: TRBJ1-1; CDR3nt: TGTGCCAGCAGCACCCGACAGGGTACGAACACTGAAGCTTTCTTT; CDR3aa: CASSTRQGTNTEAFF
d_gene: .; abundance: .; v_gene: TRBV6-5; j_gene: TRBJ2-6; CDR3nt: TGTGCCAGCAGTTACTCGGGTGCAGTTGGGGCCAACGTCCTGACTTTC; CDR3aa: CASSYSGAVGANVLTF
d_gene: .; abundance: few; v_gene: TRBV29-1; j_gene: TRBJ2-2; CDR3nt: TGCAGCGTTGAAAGGGGCCCGGGTACCGGGGAGCTGTTTTTT; CDR3aa: CSVERGPGTGELFF
d_gene: .; abundance: .; v_gene: TRBV29-1; j_gene: TRBJ2-6; CDR3nt: TGCAGCGTTGCCTCGACCTCTGGGGCCAACGTCCTGACTTTC; CDR3aa: CSVASTSGANVLTF
d_gene: .; abundance: .; v_gene: TRBV20-1; j_gene: TRBJ2-5; CDR3nt: TGCAGTGCTAGAGAAAATCAAGAGACCCAGTACTTC; CDR3aa: CSARENQETQYF
d_gene: .; abundance: few; v_gene: TRBV6-1; j_gene: TRBJ1-4; CDR3nt: TGTGCCAGCAGCCACCCCCCGGGGGGCGCGGATGAAAAACTGTTTTTT; CDR3aa: CASSHPPGGADEKLFF
d_gene: .; abundance: few; v_gene: TRBV29-1; j_gene: TRBJ1-1; CDR3nt: TGCAGCGTTGGACAGGTCATGAACACTGAAGCTTTCTTT; CDR3aa: CSVGQVMNTEAFF
d_gene: .; abundance: .; v_gene: TRBV27; j_gene: TRBJ2-1; CDR3nt: TGTGCCAGCAGTGCGGACTCCTACAATGAGCAGTTCTTC; CDR3aa: CASSADSYNEQFF
d_gene: TRBD2; abundance: many; v_gene: TRBV28; j_gene: TRBJ2-1; CDR3nt: TGTGCCAGCAATCTCGTTAGCGGGGACTACAATGAGCAGTTCTTC; CDR3aa: CASNLVSGDYNEQFF
d_gene: .; abundance: many; v_gene: TRBV28; j_gene: TRBJ1-5; CDR3nt: TGTGCCAGCAGCGCGGGGGGCAATAGCAATCAGCCCCAGCATTTT; CDR3aa: CASSAGGNSNQPQHF
d_gene: TRBD1; abundance: .; v_gene: TRBV6-1; j_gene: TRBJ1-2; CDR3nt: TGTGCCAGCAGTCCCGGAGGGTTGGGACAGGCCGGGGGCTACACCTTC; CDR3aa: CASSPGGLGQAGGYTF
d_gene: TRBD1; abundance: many; v_gene: TRBV6-1; j_gene: TRBJ1-2; CDR3nt: TGTGCCAGCAGCTCCCCCGGGGTACAGGGGGTTGGCTACACCTTC; CDR3aa: CASSSPGVQGVGYTF
d_gene: TRBD2; abundance: many; v_gene: TRBV10-3; j_gene: TRBJ2-7; CDR3nt: TGTGCCATCAGTCTTGGGGTCGGGATAGCGGGCTCCTACGAGCAGTACTTC; CDR3aa: CAISLGVGIAGSYEQYF
d_gene: .; abundance: .; v_gene: TRBV9; j_gene: TRBJ2-3; CDR3nt: TGTGCCAGCAGCGTACTTGAGGCTAGCACAGATACGCAGTATTTT; CDR3aa: CASSVLEASTDTQYF
d_gene: .; abundance: many; v_gene: TRBV7-9; j_gene: TRBJ2-1; CDR3nt: TGTGCCAGCACCCTCGGGGACACCCCCTACAATGAGCAGTTCTTC; CDR3aa: CASTLGDTPYNEQFF
d_gene: .; abundance: many; v_gene: TRBV6-1; j_gene: TRBJ2-1; CDR3nt: TGTGCCACCGGACTACGGGGCAGTAGCTACAATGAGCAGTTCTTC; CDR3aa: CATGLRGSSYNEQFF
d_gene: .; abundance: few; v_gene: TRBV7-2; j_gene: TRBJ1-5; CDR3nt: TGTGCCAGCAGCCTGTTCGTCCCAAATCAGCCCCAGCATTTT; CDR3aa: CASSLFVPNQPQHF
d_gene: TRBD2; abundance: .; v_gene: TRBV7-6; j_gene: TRBJ2-1; CDR3nt: TGTGCCAGCAGCTTACTTAGCGGGGGGGCCGGGGAGCAGTTCTTC; CDR3aa: CASSLLSGGAGEQFF
d_gene: TRBD1; abundance: .; v_gene: TRBV18; j_gene: TRBJ1-5; CDR3nt: TGTGCCAGCTCCCGGGACAGTATCAATCAGCCCCAGCATTTT; CDR3aa: CASSRDSINQPQHF
d_gene: TRBD1; abundance: .; v_gene: TRBV19; j_gene: TRBJ2-6; CDR3nt: TGTGCCAGTAGTCAGGGACAGTCCTACTCTGGGGCCAACGTCCTGACTTTC; CDR3aa: CASSQGQSYSGANVLTF
d_gene: .; abundance: .; v_gene: TRBV3-1; j_gene: TRBJ2-1; CDR3nt: TGTGCCAGCAGTCAGGAGGGGGGCCAGGTAAATGAGCAGTTCTTC; CDR3aa: CASSQEGGQVNEQFF
d_gene: TRBD2; abundance: many; v_gene: TRBV6-1; j_gene: TRBJ2-1; CDR3nt: TGTGCCAGCAGTCGCGGGGGGCTCAATTACAATGAGCAGTTCTTC; CDR3aa: CASSRGGLNYNEQFF
d_gene: .; abundance: many; v_gene: TRBV11-2; j_gene: TRBJ1-1; CDR3nt: TGTGCCAGCAGCTTAGTGGCGTGGATGAACACTGAAGCTTTCTTT; CDR3aa: CASSLVAWMNTEAFF
d_gene: .; abundance: many; v_gene: TRBV3-1; j_gene: TRBJ1-2; CDR3nt: TGTGCCAGCAGCCAAGAATCGGTCGGGGGCTACACCTTC; CDR3aa: CASSQESVGGYTF
d_gene: .; abundance: many; v_gene: TRBV9; j_gene: TRBJ2-6; CDR3nt: TGTGCCAGCAGCGTAGAGGCTAATTGGAAAGGGGCCAACGTCCTGACTTTC; CDR3aa: CASSVEANWKGANVLTF
d_gene: TRBD2; abundance: few; v_gene: TRBV20-1; j_gene: TRBJ2-2; CDR3nt: TGCAGTGCTAGAGATGCCATGTCGGGAGGGAACACCGGGGAGCTGTTTTTT; CDR3aa: CSARDAMSGGNTGELFF
d_gene: .; abundance: few; v_gene: TRBV29-1; j_gene: TRBJ1-1; CDR3nt: TGCAGCGTCCACAGGGCCCAGGGGAACACTGAAGCTTTCTTT; CDR3aa: CSVHRAQGNTEAFF
d_gene: TRBD2; abundance: many; v_gene: TRBV6-1; j_gene: TRBJ2-4; CDR3nt: TGTGCCAGCAGTGCGACTAGCGGTCCCAAAAACATTCAGTACTTC; CDR3aa: CASSATSGPKNIQYF
d_gene: .; abundance: .; v_gene: TRBV28; j_gene: TRBJ1-2; CDR3nt: TGTGCCAGCAGTTTATGGCTTCGGCTACCACATCGAGTCAGTCATGGCTACACCTTC; CDR3aa: CASSLWLRLPHRVSHGYTF
d_gene: TRBD1; abundance: .; v_gene: TRBV4-1; j_gene: TRBJ1-5; CDR3nt: TGCGCCAGCAGCAAAGATGGGGGACAGAGGGGCAATCAGCCCCAGCATTTT; CDR3aa: CASSKDGGQRGNQPQHF
d_gene: TRBD2; abundance: .; v_gene: TRBV6-4; j_gene: TRBJ2-3; CDR3nt: TGTGCCAGCATCCGGGGGAGCGGGAGAGGAGATACGCAGTATTTT; CDR3aa: CASIRGSGRGDTQYF
d_gene: TRBD2; abundance: .; v_gene: TRBV7-9; j_gene: TRBJ2-7; CDR3nt: TGTGCCAGCAGCCCTAGCGGGGGGTTTGCCTACGAGCAGTACTTC; CDR3aa: CASSPSGGFAYEQYF
d_gene: TRBD2; abundance: few; v_gene: TRBV7-9; j_gene: TRBJ2-5; CDR3nt: TGTGCCAGCATGACTAGCGGGGGTGAAGAGACCCAGTACTTC; CDR3aa: CASMTSGGEETQYF
d_gene: TRBD2; abundance: few; v_gene: TRBV7-9; j_gene: TRBJ2-7; CDR3nt: TGTGCCAGCAGCCCTACTAGCGGGGGCTCCTACGAGCAGTACTTC; CDR3aa: CASSPTSGGSYEQYF
d_gene: .; abundance: .; v_gene: TRBV15; j_gene: TRBJ2-6; CDR3nt: TGTGCCACCAGCAGAGATCTGGGGAAAGTCTTGGCCAACGTCCTGACTTTC; CDR3aa: CATSRDLGKVLANVLTF
d_gene: .; abundance: .; v_gene: TRBV15; j_gene: TRBJ1-2; CDR3nt: TGTGCCACCAGCGCACGGCGGATAGCTAACTATGGCTACACCTTC; CDR3aa: CATSARRIANYGYTF
d_gene: TRBD2; abundance: .; v_gene: TRBV30; j_gene: TRBJ2-4; CDR3nt: TGTGCCTGGGAGGGTGCTAGCGGGGGAAGAAACATTCAGTACTTC; CDR3aa: CAWEGASGGRNIQYF
d_gene: .; abundance: many; v_gene: TRBV29-1; j_gene: TRBJ1-2; CDR3nt: TGCAGCGTTGACCACCACAGTTATGGCTACACCTTC; CDR3aa: CSVDHHSYGYTF
d_gene: .; abundance: many; v_gene: TRBV5-1; j_gene: TRBJ2-3; CDR3nt: TGCGCCAGCAGCGACCCGGCGGATACGCAGTATTTT; CDR3aa: CASSDPADTQYF
d_gene: .; abundance: many; v_gene: TRBV7-6; j_gene: TRBJ1-4; CDR3nt: TGTGCCAGCAGCTTAGTCAGCGGGACAACTAATGAAAAACTGTTTTTT; CDR3aa: CASSLVSGTTNEKLFF
d_gene: TRBD1; abundance: .; v_gene: TRBV19; j_gene: TRBJ2-5; CDR3nt: TGTGCCAGTAGAGGGGGAATACAGGGGGCGGTTCAAGAGACCCAGTACTTC; CDR3aa: CASRGGIQGAVQETQYF
d_gene: TRBD2; abundance: few; v_gene: TRBV6-5; j_gene: TRBJ2-1; CDR3nt: TGTGCCAGCAGTTACTCTCCTAGCGGGGGGAACAATGAGCAGTTCTTC; CDR3aa: CASSYSPSGGNNEQFF
d_gene: TRBD1; abundance: .; v_gene: TRBV12-3/TRBV12-4; j_gene: TRBJ1-1; CDR3nt: TGTGCCAGCAGTTCGCGGACAGGGGGCACTGAAGCTTTCTTT; CDR3aa: CASSSRTGGTEAFF
d_gene: TRBD1; abundance: .; v_gene: TRBV12-3/TRBV12-4; j_gene: TRBJ2-5; CDR3nt: TGTGCCAGCAGTTTCCGGGACAGGGGAGGTGAGACCCAGTACTTC; CDR3aa: CASSFRDRGGETQYF